Following are 3 T cell receptor beta chains from one sample sequenced in a study of T cell responses to AZD1222 COVID-19 vaccine. Assay used: immunoSEQ multiplex PCR; TCRdb lists only in-frame clones, some missing. The table has about 180,000 clones, 75% to 90% seen once; the top ten hold roughly 4%. Source: peripheral blood, taken 28 days after the second dose of the MenACWY control vaccine. These receptors originate from an adult who received the MenACWY meningococcal vaccine as a control.

This chain connects TRBV20-1 to TRBJ1-2, with 7 nucleotides matching TRBD1. This CDR3 is built from 10 residues. Germline V gives CDR1 DFQATT, CDR2 SNEGSKA (reference sequence). V lost 5 bases and J lost 10; bases outside the gene matches: 4. The chain's CDR3 is CSAQTGHYTF. DNA of the CDR3: TGCAGTGCTCAGACAGGGCACTACACCTTC.

The gene calls are TRBV10-3 and TRBJ2-7, with 11 bases fitting TRBD2. The CDR3 is made up of 17 amino acids. The germline V gene encodes CDR1 ENHRY and CDR2 SYGVKD. Trimming at V came to 5 bases and at J to 3 bases, leaving 12 bases not matched to a gene. This CDR3 reads CAISMGLADYRNYEQYF. Here the CDR3 DNA reads TGTGCCATCAGTATGGGACTAGCGGACTATAGGAACTACGAGCAGTACTTC.

The chain is built from TRBV7-9 and TRBJ2-7; 10 bases agree with TRBD2. This CDR3 contains 14 residues. Per germline, CDR1 SEHNR and CDR2 FQNEAQ (reference sequence). V was clipped by 5 bases and J by 4 bases; unmatched bases: 5. The CDR3 nucleotides read TGTGCCAGCAGCCCCGGGACTAGCGTGTACGAGCAGTACTTC. This translates into CASSPGTSVYEQYF. The variable domain in full, completed from reference TRBV7-9 and TRBJ2-7, reads DTGVSQNPRHKITKRGQNVTFRCDPISEHNRLYWYRQTLGQGPEFLTYFQNEAQLEKSRLLSDRFSAERPKGSFSTLEIQRTEQGDSAMYLCASSPGTSVYEQYFGPGTRLTVT.